The 2 T cell receptor beta chains in this list originate from one sample, sequenced in a study of identical twins. TCRdb called the 5' RACE reads again in MiXCR, with one record for every CDR3 protein. The sample holds more than 200,000 distinct CDR3 sequences, less than 9.5% seen once. Sequenced material: memory (CD45RO+) T cells sorted from blood. These TCRs come from a woman between 18 and 29 years old in good health.

The chain links TRBV2 to TRBJ2-3; no reliable D call. V was shortened by 6 bases and J by 2 bases, with 9 bases between the two germline ends. The CDR3 extends over 13 amino acids. Looked up from germline, CDR1 is SNHLY and CDR2 is FYNNEI. The CDR3 loop is CASSKLTTDTQYF. CDR3 nucleotides: TGTGCCAGCAGCAAACTAACCACAGATACGCAGTATTTT.

This clonotype was seen a handful of times. This chain links TRBV12-3 or TRBV12-4 with TRBJ1-1; D is perhaps TRBD1 (5 bases). This CDR3 is built from 13 residues. V dropped 10 bases and J dropped 1 base, with 13 bases sitting between them. The CDR3 is CANSGGPNTEAFF. The CDR3, as DNA: TGTGCCAACTCGGGGGGACCGAACACTGAAGCTTTCTTT.